These 11 T cell receptor beta chains were sequenced from one sample in a study of post-analysis software for immune sequencing data. Study-wide points: There were five or six TRBV segments more frequent in patients than controls, and TRBV5-6, TRBV5-1 and TRBV20-1 were among them.

Their target antigens are unknown. Unique molecular identifiers were present in the TCR beta cDNA libraries. Each CDR3 protein is one row after TCRdb ran MiXCR on the PCR reads. The sample includes about 500,000 distinct CDR3 sequences, less than 45% of them seen just once. Sequencing used blood. The receptors originated from a girl between 10 and 17 years old with multiple sclerosis.

The chain recombines TRBV27 with TRBJ2-3; 12 nucleotides match TRBD2. The CDR3 length is 16 residues. Trimming removed 4 bases from V and 7 bases from J; junction bases left unmatched: 9. CDR1 and CDR2 from the germline V gene are MNHEY and SMNVEV (reference sequence). CDR3 nucleotide sequence: TGTGCCAGCAGTTCCCGACTAGCGGGAGCGGGTAATACGCAGTATTTT. It is translated as CASSSRLAGAGNTQYF.

The rearrangement uses TRBV20-1 and TRBJ2-7, with 10 bases that match TRBD2. The V gene end was trimmed by 2 bases and the J gene end by 2 bases; junction bases not matched to a gene: 3. This CDR3 has 14 residues. CDR1 DFQATT and CDR2 SNEGSKA come from the germline V gene (reference sequence). The DNA for the CDR3 is TGCAGTGCTAGAAGGACTAGCGGAGCCTACGAGCAGTACTTC. Residues: CSARRTSGAYEQYF.

CDR3 nucleotides: TGTGCCAGCAGTGAATTCCGGACAGGGCCCACAGATACGCAGTATTTT. Its translation is CASSEFRTGPTDTQYF. The chain is built from TRBV25-1 and TRBJ2-3; TRBD1 matches at 8 bases. Germline CDR1 is MGHDK and CDR2 is SYGVNS. V dropped 1 base and J dropped 2; count of bases not matched to a gene: 5. CDR3 length: 16 residues.

The V gene is TRBV7-9, the J gene TRBJ2-7; 7 nucleotides line up with TRBD1. The J call may be mistaken, given a closer DNA end match to TRBJ2-5. The CDR3 is made up of 16 amino acids. CDR1 SEHNR and CDR2 FQNEAQ come from the germline V gene (reference sequence). Here the CDR3 reads CASSLIRQGSRETQYF. The CDR3 DNA reads TGTGCCAGCAGCCTCATTCGACAGGGTAGTAGAGAGACCCAGTACTTC.

J is TRBJ2-1 and V is TRBV7-2, with a weak D call TRBD1 (5 bases). The length of the CDR3 is 15 residues. The germline V and J ends were trimmed by 0 bases and 4 bases, with 10 bases remaining between them. Germline V gene lookup returns CDR1 SGHTA and CDR2 FQGNSA. The CDR3 sequence is CASSLAFREYNEQFF. The CDR3, as DNA: TGTGCCAGCAGCTTAGCTTTCAGGGAATACAATGAGCAGTTCTTC.

This chain joins TRBV20-1 and TRBJ2-1, with D possibly called TRBD1 or TRBD2 (5 bases each). Trimming pared 3 bases from V and 7 bases from J, leaving 16 bases between. CDR1 DFQATT and CDR2 SNEGSKA come from the germline V gene (reference sequence). This CDR3 contains 14 residues. The CDR3 DNA reads TGCAGTGCTAGCCCCTGGGGGTTTAATAATGAGCAGTTCTTC. It is translated as CSASPWGFNNEQFF.

This clonotype was seen a handful of times. The V gene is TRBV5-1, the J gene TRBJ2-1; D is uncertain. CDR3 length: 15 amino acids. V gave up 2 bases and J gave up 2 bases, with 11 bases separating them. Germline-derived CDR1 and CDR2 are SGHRS and YFSETQ. CDR3 nucleotides: TGCGCCAGCAGCTTCACGGATAGCCCCTACAATGAGCAGTTCTTC. This gives the protein CASSFTDSPYNEQFF.

This clonotype occurred once. The genes are TRBV28 and TRBJ1-3, with 7 bases identical to TRBD1. CDR3 size: 14 residues. The V gene's germline CDR1 is MDHEN and CDR2 SYDVKM. The V and J ends lost 7 bases and 2 bases, in that order; junction bases with no gene match: 5. CDR3 coding DNA: TGTGCCAGCAACCCGACAGGGACTGGAAACACCATATATTTT. Translating gives CASNPTGTGNTIYF.

This chain uses TRBV6-6 with TRBJ2-1; the D gene is possibly TRBD1 (6 bases). The germline V gene has CDR1 MNHNY and CDR2 SVGAGI (reference sequence). V gave up 6 bases and J gave up 9 bases, with 21 bases separating them. The CDR3 contains 15 residues. CDR3 protein: CASRNGQKITSEQFF. CDR3 bases: TGTGCCAGCAGGAACGGACAGAAAATTACAAGTGAGCAGTTCTTC.

The sample holds a few counts of this clonotype. This chain uses TRBV27 with TRBJ2-1; 8 positions agree with TRBD1. The CDR3 has 13 residues. V shed 6 bases and J 10 bases; nucleotides not matched to a gene: 8. Germline V gene sequence: CDR1 MNHEY, CDR2 SMNVEV (reference sequence). The CDR3 protein is CASSLGTGGEQFF. CDR3 nucleotides: TGTGCCAGCAGCCTAGGGACAGGTGGGGAGCAGTTCTTC.

This rearrangement joins TRBV20-1 to TRBJ2-3; D is uncertain. V dropped 0 bases and J dropped 8 bases, with 18 bases sitting between them. The germline V gene encodes CDR1 DFQATT and CDR2 SNEGSKA (reference sequence). The CDR3 loop spans 15 amino acids. CDR3 in amino acids: CSARDLRLSLGTQYF. The CDR3 nucleotides read TGCAGTGCTAGAGATCTTAGGCTAAGTCTGGGTACGCAGTATTTT.